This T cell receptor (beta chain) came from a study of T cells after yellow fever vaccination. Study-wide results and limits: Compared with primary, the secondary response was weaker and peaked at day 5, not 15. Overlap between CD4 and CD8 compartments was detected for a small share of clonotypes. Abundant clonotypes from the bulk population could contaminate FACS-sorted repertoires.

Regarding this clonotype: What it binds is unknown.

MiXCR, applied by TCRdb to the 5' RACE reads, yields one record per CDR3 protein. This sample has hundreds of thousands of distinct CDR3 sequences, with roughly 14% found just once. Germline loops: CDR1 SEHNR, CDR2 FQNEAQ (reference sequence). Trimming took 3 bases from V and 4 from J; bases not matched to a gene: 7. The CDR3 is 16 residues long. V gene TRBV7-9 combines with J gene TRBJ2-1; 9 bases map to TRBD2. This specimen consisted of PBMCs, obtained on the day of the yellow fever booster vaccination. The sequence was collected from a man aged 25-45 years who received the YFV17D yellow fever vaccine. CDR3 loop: CASSFRGGRAYNEQFF. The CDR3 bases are TGTGCCAGCAGCTTCCGTGGCGGGAGGGCGTACAATGAGCAGTTCTTC. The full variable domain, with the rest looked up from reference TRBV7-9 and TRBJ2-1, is DTGVSQNPRHKITKRGQNVTFRCDPISEHNRLYWYRQTLGQGPEFLTYFQNEAQLEKSRLLSDRFSAERPKGSFSTLEIQRTEQGDSAMYLCASSFRGGRAYNEQFFGPGTRLTVL.